This note documents a single T cell receptor beta chain sequence. This sample was taken from a study of blood T cell repertoires in COVID-19. Method: immunoSEQ multiplex PCR; TCRdb's copy keeps in-frame clones and lacks some. The table lists 30,000 or so clones, roughly 90% of them singletons. This CDR3 contains 13 residues. V lost 0 bases and J lost 4, with 4 bases in between. Germline V gene lookup returns CDR1 SGHRS and CDR2 YFSETQ. The TCR was taken from a man aged 55 to 70 with active COVID-19. Sequencing used peripheral blood. The V and J genes are TRBV5-1 and TRBJ2-2; D gene ambiguous. This chain's CDR3 is CASSLVGTGELFF. CDR3 nucleotide sequence: TGCGCCAGCAGCTTGGTCGGCACCGGGGAGCTGTTTTTT. Based on the CDR3 plus reference TRBV5-1 and TRBJ2-2, the full variable domain is KAGVTQTPRYLIKTRGQQVTLSCSPISGHRSVSWYQQTPGQGLQFLFEYFSETQRNKGNFPGRFSGRQFSNSRSEMNVSTLELGDSALYLCASSLVGTGELFFGEGSRLTVL.